This T cell receptor beta chain was captured by sequencing in a study of regulatory T cells in long-lasting Graves disease (dated by TCRdb to the early 2020s). A note on the overall study: Patients with newly diagnosed Graves' disease had been on antithyroid drugs for under 3 months. This study used TCR sequencing and RNA sequencing of peripheral blood to compare persistent Graves' disease patients against newly diagnosed Graves' disease patients. The study was conducted in China and was registered as a clinical trial. A total of about 35 samples underwent TCR sequencing, from about 13 patients with persistent Graves' disease and some 20 patients with newly diagnosed Graves' disease.

Libraries were made using multiplex PCR. The sequencer listed for this sample is Illumina HiSeq 4000. To build TCR beta libraries, CDR3 regions were amplified by Arm-PCR using iRepertoire HTBI primers. Before sequencing, the PCR products went through gel purification. The authors' pipeline ran thus. Gene usage analysis of CDR3 amino acid clonotypes relied on the 55 to 80 TRBV and over 13 TRBJ segments identified across samples. COPE and FqMerger were used to merge the filtered high-quality paired reads into contigs. Contigs were aligned with BLAST to IMGT TRBV, TRBD and TRBJ reference genes, and CDR3 was defined per IMGT. Highly expanded clones were defined as clonotypes with a frequency above 0.1%. Repertoire diversity was measured by Shannon entropy, and V-J evenness by the Gini coefficient. A clonotype found in more than one individual was treated as public. The public reads were quality trimmed at Q25 with fastp and then assembled into clones with MiXCR by TCRdb, keeping productive beta chains. CDR3 protein sequences are deduplicated, and each keeps its most common genes and DNA. TCRdb, rather than the study authors, made the V and J calls. The sample data list 500,000 or so distinct CDR3 sequences, and around 15% of these were observed just once. The ten biggest clones cover 12% of the sample.

Study-wide findings and limitations: Only peripheral blood was studied, because thyroid tissue, the primary lesion, was inaccessible. Preferential use of TRBV28, TRBJ1-2 and TRBJ2-5 was observed in persistent disease, whereas TRBV20-1 and TRBJ2-1 were favored in newly diagnosed disease. Only the TCR beta chain was sequenced and analyzed. Persistent Graves' disease patients showed lower TCR Shannon entropy and fewer highly expanded clones than newly diagnosed patients, suggesting clonal expansion. More public clonotypes were shared among persistent patients (roughly 2,900) than among newly diagnosed patients (roughly 960). The authors noted that the small sample size was a limitation that may lower accuracy.

Including the terminal cysteine and phenylalanine, the CDR3 comprises 16 residues. The retained sequence is limited to the CDR3, 48 bases, with the frame set at the first base. Taken from the germline V gene, the CDR1 and CDR2 loops are SGHAT and FQNNGV. V is clipped by 1 base and J by 3 bases, and the sequence between their germline boundaries is 16 bases long. This clonotype was recorded many times. Its antigen remains unidentified. No much larger clonotype is one base removed from it; base qualities were not supplied. The label giving this sample's time point can be read as: newly diagnosed GD, antithyroid drugs for less than 3 months. For both TCR sequencing and RNA sequencing, RNA was extracted from PBMCs in TRIzol. The diagnosis of Graves' disease was made according to American Thyroid Association guidelines. Recruitment of patients was carried out at an endocrinology department in Xi'an, China. Each patient gave around 9.2 milliliters of peripheral blood, collected in an EDTA anticoagulant tube. Ficoll Paque Plus density gradient separation was used to isolate PBMCs, and no additional T cell sorting was done. An Agilent 2100 Bioanalyzer and agarose gel were used to assess RNA quality, and a NanoDrop 2000 was used to measure RNA concentration.

Another study also made use of these data, one on T cells in Graves' hyperthyroidism and ophthalmopathy. The second paper further reports: Stable Graves' hyperthyroidism was defined as no progression to ophthalmopathy during 18 months of follow-up. The hyperthyroidism patients were between 18 and 65 years old and newly diagnosed, with a disease duration of less than 2 months. Any patient with an uncontrolled infection, another autoimmune disease, pregnancy or lactation was excluded. Diagnoses were based on clinical symptoms, serum thyroxine and TRAb, thyroid ultrasound and orbital computed tomography. The TCR CDR3 was subjected to a first round of RT-PCR using the HTBI primer set and the Qiagen OneStep RT-PCR kit. Blood samples also contained most of the expanded thyroid clonotypes (frequency above 0.001), which suggests that blood repertoires may reflect thyroid immune responses. In cross-validation, a model built on a 13 V-J signature told ophthalmopathy apart from stable hyperthyroidism with 85% to 90% sensitivity and 81% to 82% specificity, and in testing the same model reached 80%/75%. During validation, the model predicted progression to ophthalmopathy a median of approximately 6 months ahead of onset, with 70.59% sensitivity and less than 85% specificity. TCR V-J signatures able to tell the groups apart were searched for in a discovery cohort of 100 patients, of whom approximately 40 had Graves' ophthalmopathy and around 58 had stable Graves' hyperthyroidism. Whether ophthalmopathy could be predicted prospectively was tested in an independent validation cohort made up of about 20 hyperthyroidism patients plus 17 patients who later progressed to ophthalmopathy. For training and testing, the 100 or so patients in the discovery cohort were randomly divided in a 7:3 ratio. The study also compared thyroid tissue and blood T-cell repertoires from five or six Graves' hyperthyroidism patients. After blood sampling, hyperthyroidism patients were treated with methimazole at a starting dose of 30 mg daily, and ophthalmopathy patients were treated with high-dose intravenous methylprednisolone. A second multiplex PCR round built the libraries, followed by size selection and purification. Sequencing of the libraries was done on an Illumina HiSeq2000 using paired-end 100 bp reads. Raw data were processed with SOAPnuke, discarding reads with adapters, uncalled bases, mean Phred below 15, or no exact constant-primer or identifier match. COPE v1.2.5 was used to merge the high-quality paired reads, and each unique nucleotide sequence was defined as a clonotype. MiTCR v1.1 was used to align clonotypes to the IMGT TRBV, TRBD and TRBJ reference segments. The analysis included only V-J combinations with a frequency above 0.0001, which together covered around 99% of the repertoires. A TCS score was defined as the ratio of F50 (clonal expansion) to E x V (chaos), with BLOSUM62-based TCRdist applied between CDR3 peptides within each V-J. Welch's t-statistics and random forest reduced roughly 500 V-J features to roughly 13, which were used in a naive Bayes classifier (R e1071). Sample size was not statistically predetermined, and investigators were not blinded to group allocation. The paper reports TCR Vbeta CDR3 sequencing of roughly 140 peripheral blood samples: fewer than 50 ophthalmopathy, 70 to 85 hyperthyroidism and around 17 progressor patients.

Sequencing used peripheral blood mononuclear cells (PBMCs), obtained at new diagnosis, from a patient treated with antithyroid drugs. The receptor's source is a man aged 40-50 years with Graves disease. Donor details come from another sample of the same person, matched by shared clones. In this chain, TRBV11-2 is recombined with TRBJ2-7, with the D segment possibly TRBD1 or TRBD2, each aligning over 5 bases. The nucleotides are TGTGCCAGCAGCTTAGCGGTCGGGGCTCTTTACTACGAGCAGTACTTC. Its product reads: CASSLAVGALYYEQYF. The reference TRBV11-2 and TRBJ2-7 proteins fill in what lies around the CDR3, so the full variable domain reads EAGVAQSPRYKIIEKRQSVAFWCNPISGHATLYWYQQILGQGPKLLIQFQNNGVVDDSQLPKDRFSAERLKGVDSTLKIQPAKLEDSAVYLCASSLAVGALYYEQYFGPGTRLTVT.